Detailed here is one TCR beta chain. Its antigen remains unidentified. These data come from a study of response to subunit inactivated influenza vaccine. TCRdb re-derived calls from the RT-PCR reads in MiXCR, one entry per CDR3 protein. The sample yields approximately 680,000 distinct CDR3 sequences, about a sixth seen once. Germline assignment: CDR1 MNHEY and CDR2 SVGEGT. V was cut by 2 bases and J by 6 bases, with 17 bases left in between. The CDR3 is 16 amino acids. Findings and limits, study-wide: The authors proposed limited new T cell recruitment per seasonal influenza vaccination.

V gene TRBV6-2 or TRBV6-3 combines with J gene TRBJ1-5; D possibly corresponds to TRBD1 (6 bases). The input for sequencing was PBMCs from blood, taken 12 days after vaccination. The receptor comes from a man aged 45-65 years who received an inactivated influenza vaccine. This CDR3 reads CASSYGSGDGGQPQHF. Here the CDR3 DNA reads TGTGCCAGCAGTTACGGTTCAGGGGACGGGGGTCAGCCCCAGCATTTT.